This TCR beta chain was recorded in a study of shared clonotypes between healthy human individuals. Recent vaccinations or acute infections were absent in the healthy HIV-negative adult donors. The method was immunoSEQ multiplex PCR; TCRdb's version includes in-frame clones alone and lacks a portion of them. The profile shows fewer than 1.4 million clones, about 80% of them singletons. The CDR3 is 15 amino acids. Losses at the gene ends were 5 bases for V and 4 bases for J; bases not matched to a gene: 7. Germline-derived CDR1 and CDR2 are SEHNR and FQNEAQ (reference sequence). Study-wide points: Enrolling few donors narrowed the genetic and exposure-history diversity that was represented. It was the non-shared clonotypes that had lower generation probabilities than clonotypes shared by all four donors.

About this clone itself: No antigen is known for it.

The TCR was taken from a man between 18 and 35 years old in good health. Some clones in this sample may be carry-over from other donors' samples. The V call is TRBV7-9, the J call TRBJ1-1; 10 bases map to TRBD1. The sample was memory CD4+ T cells from PBMCs. Described subset: CD45RA-negative fraction. The CDR3 DNA follows: TGTGCCAGCAGCCCCACGGGACAGGGGTTCACTGAAGCTTTCTTT. Translated, it gives CASSPTGQGFTEAFF.